Each of the 27 T cell receptor beta chains below was sequenced from the same sample in a study of cytomegalovirus exposure and HLA in healthy donors. 13 Jbeta primers and 60 Vbeta primers were used for the PCR. The method was immunoSEQ multiplex PCR; TCRdb's version includes in-frame clones alone and lacks a portion of them. The sample has over 150,000 clones; around four fifths are singletons. Input material: PBMCs. The receptors here all came from a woman between 45 and 60 years old in good health and CMV-seropositive.

This clone was seen only once. This rearrangement joins TRBV6-6 to TRBJ2-5, with D possibly TRBD2 on 6 matching bases. The CDR3 is made up of 13 amino acids. V was shortened by 6 bases and J by 5 bases, with 13 bases between the two germline ends. CDR1 is MNHNY, CDR2 SVGAGI, per germline (reference sequence). CDR3: CASSLRGRETQYF. CDR3 coding DNA: TGTGCCAGCAGCCTTCGGGGGAGGGAGACCCAGTACTTC.

The CDR3 region has the DNA TGTGCCATCAGGCCTAGCGGGGGCTCCTACGAGCAGTACTTC. This gives the protein CAIRPSGGSYEQYF. V gene TRBV10-3 combines with J gene TRBJ2-7; 10 positions agree with TRBD2. The CDR3 loop spans 14 amino acids. Germline CDR1 ENHRY, CDR2 SYGVKD. The V and J ends lost 6 bases and 0 bases, in that order; junction bases with no gene match: 2.

The V and J genes are TRBV11-2 and TRBJ1-3, with 8 bases fitting TRBD1. The V gene end was trimmed by 8 bases and the J gene end by 4 bases; junction bases not matched to a gene: 4. Germline lookup yields CDR1 SGHAT and CDR2 FQNNGV. The CDR3 length is 13 residues. The CDR3, as DNA: TGTGCCAGCGAGTACAGGGGGGGAAACACCATATATTTT. Translation: CASEYRGGNTIYF.

The chain employs TRBV19 and TRBJ2-3; the match to TRBD2 covers 9 bases. This CDR3 contains 14 residues. Germline CDR1 LNHDA, CDR2 SQIVND (reference sequence). V shed 6 bases and J 5 bases; nucleotides not matched to a gene: 6. CDR3 protein: CASSVSGGEDTQYF. The CDR3 bases are TGTGCCAGTAGCGTTAGCGGGGGTGAAGATACGCAGTATTTT.

This chain links TRBV10-1 with TRBJ2-4; 8 bases map to TRBD1. The V gene end was trimmed by 0 bases and the J gene end by 1 base; junction bases not matched to a gene: 2. The germline V gene has CDR1 WNHNN and CDR2 SYGVQD (reference sequence). The CDR3 totals 16 residues. Here the CDR3 DNA reads TGCGCCAGCAGTGAGTCTCGGACAGGGGCCAAAAACATTCAGTACTTC. Its protein product is CASSESRTGAKNIQYF.

This sequence joins TRBV19 and TRBJ2-1, with a possible D match to TRBD1 (5 bases). Trimming removed 3 bases from V and 9 bases from J, with 9 bases in between. The CDR3 sequence is 12 residues long. Germline lookup yields CDR1 LNHDA and CDR2 SQIVND (reference sequence). CDR3 amino acids: CASSIGRGEQFF. CDR3 DNA: TGTGCCAGTAGTATCGGTAGGGGTGAGCAGTTCTTC. Supplemented by reference TRBV19 and TRBJ2-1, the full variable domain reads DGGITQSPKYLFRKEGQNVTLSCEQNLNHDAMYWYRQDPGQGLRLIYYSQIVNDFQKGDIAEGYSVSREKKESFPLTVTSAQKNPTAFYLCASSIGRGEQFFGPGTRLTVL.

The chain links TRBV5-5 to TRBJ1-2; 10 nucleotides agree with TRBD1. With V trimmed by 0 bases and J by 2 bases, 4 bases remained unmatched. The CDR3 totals 16 residues. Germline values: CDR1 SGHKS, CDR2 YYEKEE (reference sequence). Written as DNA, the CDR3 is TGTGCCAGCAGCTTGGGACAGGGGGCATCAAACTATGGCTACACCTTC. Translating it yields CASSLGQGASNYGYTF.

The CDR3 spells CASSRDATNEKLFF. The DNA for the CDR3 is TGTGCCAGCAGCCGAGATGCAACTAATGAAAAACTGTTTTTT. The chain combines TRBV7-6 with TRBJ1-4; D not certain. With 5 bases removed from V and 0 bases from J, the gap between germline ends came to 7 bases. The CDR3 length is 14 residues. Per germline, CDR1 SGHVS and CDR2 FNYEAQ.

This chain connects TRBV30 to TRBJ2-7, with 9 nucleotides matching TRBD1. J lost 5 bases, V lost 2 bases, and 7 bases had no gene match. This CDR3 has 14 amino acids. CDR1 is GTSNPN, CDR2 SVGIG, per germline (reference sequence). The CDR3 bases are TGTGCCTGGAGTCTCCCGGGACAGGGCGACGAGCAGTACTTC. The encoded protein is CAWSLPGQGDEQYF.

The rearrangement uses TRBV5-1 and TRBJ1-6, with 7 bases lining up with TRBD1. V shed 1 base, J shed 7 bases, and the junction held 8 bases outside the gene matches. This CDR3 is 16 amino acids long. CDR1 is SGHRS and CDR2 is YFSETQ in the germline V gene. DNA of the CDR3: TGCGCCAGCAGCTTGTCCCCCGGGACAGCGAATTCACCCCTCCACTTT. This codes for CASSLSPGTANSPLHF.

The table lists this clone with a few counts. J is TRBJ1-6 and V is TRBV15; D is ambiguous. Trimming pared 5 bases from V and 14 bases from J, leaving 16 bases between. Germline CDR1 LNHNV, CDR2 YYDKDF (reference sequence). This CDR3 is built from 13 residues. CDR3 DNA sequence: TGTGCCACCAGCGGCCTAGAGAGTGGAGCCCTCCACTTT. Amino acids: CATSGLESGALHF. The full variable domain, completed using reference TRBV15 and TRBJ1-6, is DAMVIQNPRYQVTQFGKPVTLSCSQTLNHNVMYWYQQKSSQAPKLLFHYYDKDFNNEADTPDNFQSRRPNTSFCFLDIRSPGLGDTAMYLCATSGLESGALHFGNGTRLTVT.

V usage is TRBV7-6 and J usage is TRBJ1-5, with 7 bases lining up with TRBD1. The V gene end was trimmed by 6 bases and the J gene end by 1 base; junction bases not matched to a gene: 6. CDR3 length: 15 residues. Germline V gene lookup returns CDR1 SGHVS and CDR2 FNYEAQ. The CDR3 coding sequence is TGTGCCAGCAGTTCAGGGACAGTCAGCAATCAGCCCCAGCATTTT. The encoded protein is CASSSGTVSNQPQHF.

The gene calls are TRBV6-5 and TRBJ2-7; tentatively, D is TRBD2 (5 bases). Germline V lookup: CDR1 MNHEY, CDR2 SVGAGI. This CDR3 has 16 amino acids. The V and J ends lost 4 bases and 2 bases respectively, with 18 bases between them. The CDR3 sequence: CASSWDQGRVPYEQYF. In DNA, the CDR3 is TGTGCCAGCAGTTGGGATCAAGGGCGGGTACCCTACGAGCAGTACTTC.

The chain is built from TRBV7-9 and TRBJ1-1, with 8 nucleotides matching TRBD1. Germline CDR1 is SEHNR and CDR2 is FQNEAQ (reference sequence). This CDR3 region has 14 residues. The trim removed 0 bases at V and 4 bases at J, leaving 1 base unmatched. The CDR3 DNA follows: TGTGCCAGCAGCTTAGCCACAGGGGGCACTGAAGCTTTCTTT. It specifies CASSLATGGTEAFF.

The rearrangement uses TRBV10-3 and TRBJ2-2; 10 bases align to TRBD1. CDR1 and CDR2 (germline): ENHRY, SYGVKD. The CDR3 is 14 amino acids. V gave up 6 bases and J gave up 7 bases; unmatched junction bases: 5. CDR3 sequence reads: CAIRPGQGIGELFF. CDR3 coding DNA: TGTGCCATCAGACCGGGACAGGGGATCGGGGAGCTGTTTTTT.

DNA of the CDR3: TGTGCCAGCAGTCCGGACGGACTAAAAAACATTCAGTACTTC. Amino acid sequence: CASSPDGLKNIQYF. V gene TRBV2 combines with J gene TRBJ2-4, with D possibly being TRBD2 (6 bases). The CDR3 loop spans 14 amino acids. V lost 5 bases and J lost 4, with 12 bases in between. CDR1 is SNHLY, CDR2 FYNNEI, per germline.

V is TRBV6-5 and J is TRBJ2-1; 10 bases align to TRBD2. The CDR3 sequence is 16 residues long. After removal of 3 bases from V and 4 bases from J, the junction contained 6 bases not matched to a gene. Per germline, CDR1 MNHEY and CDR2 SVGAGI. CDR3 region: CASSYSGSGGYNEQFF. For the CDR3, the DNA is TGTGCCAGCAGTTATTCGGGTAGCGGGGGGTACAATGAGCAGTTCTTC.

The chain has TRBV30 and TRBJ1-5, with 7 bases identical to TRBD1. This CDR3 has 16 residues. Per the germline V gene, CDR1 is GTSNPN and CDR2 is SVGIG (reference sequence). The ends lost 2 bases at V and 0 bases at J; junction bases unmatched: 7. The CDR3 coding sequence is TGTGCCTGGAGTTACCGGGACAGAGGTAGCAATCAGCCCCAGCATTTT. It translates to CAWSYRDRGSNQPQHF.

The V and J genes are TRBV29-1 and TRBJ2-2; 7 positions agree with TRBD2. This CDR3 spans 12 amino acids. CDR1 and CDR2 (germline): SQVTM, ANQGSEA. V was pared by 6 bases and J by 4 bases, with 2 bases of the junction left unmatched. CDR3 region: CSVRLATGELFF. The CDR3 DNA sequence: TGCAGCGTCCGACTAGCCACCGGGGAGCTGTTTTTT.

The V call is TRBV4-1, the J call TRBJ2-7; 7 nucleotides line up with TRBD2. CDR3 length: 15 residues. V lost 1 base and J lost 1; bases outside the gene matches: 4. Germline V gene data show CDR1 as MGHRA and CDR2 as YSYEKL. The CDR3 loop reads CASSQALAVSYEQYF. DNA of the CDR3: TGCGCCAGCAGCCAAGCCCTAGCGGTTTCCTACGAGCAGTACTTC.

CDR3 sequence: CASQNPSSTDTQYF. The CDR3 DNA reads as TGCGCCAGTCAGAATCCCTCTAGCACAGATACGCAGTATTTT. The chain couples TRBV5-1 to TRBJ2-3; D is undetermined. The CDR3 consists of 14 residues. The V gene's germline CDR1 is SGHRS and CDR2 YFSETQ. Trimming pared 8 bases from V and 0 bases from J, leaving 13 bases between. Using reference TRBV5-1 and TRBJ2-3 for the parts outside the CDR3, the full variable domain is KAGVTQTPRYLIKTRGQQVTLSCSPISGHRSVSWYQQTPGQGLQFLFEYFSETQRNKGNFPGRFSGRQFSNSRSEMNVSTLELGDSALYLCASQNPSSTDTQYFGPGTRLTVL.

Concerning this clone: An end of the junction does not agree with germline; a read error may underlie this. The chain joins TRBV11-3 to TRBJ1-3; 8 nucleotides agree with TRBD1. Germline V gene data show CDR1 as SGHNT and CDR2 as YENEEA. The CDR3 has 14 residues. The CDR3 DNA is TGTGCCAGCAGCCAGGGGGCGGTTGGAGACACCATATATTTT. Translated, it gives CASSQGAVGDTIYF.

J is TRBJ2-7 and V is TRBV10-3, with 10 bases that match TRBD2. CDR1 and CDR2 from the germline V gene are ENHRY and SYGVKD. The V gene end was trimmed by 2 bases and the J gene end by 1 base; junction bases not matched to a gene: 8. The CDR3 contains 17 residues. This chain's CDR3 is CAISEIGASGGSYEQYF. For the CDR3, the DNA is TGTGCCATCAGTGAGATCGGGGCTAGCGGGGGTTCCTACGAGCAGTACTTC.

V and J are TRBV21-1 and TRBJ1-2; the tabulated D call, TRBD1, remains unverified against the DNA. TRBV21-1 constitutes a pseudogene. The CDR3 runs 16 residues. The CDR3 DNA reads as TGTGCCAGCAGCACGACCCGGGACAGTGTAAACTATGGCTACACCTTC. The encoded protein is CASSTTRDSVNYGYTF.

The gene calls are TRBV5-4 and TRBJ2-7, with D unresolved. TRBJ2-5 matches the DNA end more closely, so the J call is doubtful. Germline V gives CDR1 SGHNT, CDR2 YYREEE (reference sequence). This CDR3 is 13 amino acids long. The CDR3 sequence: CASSPSEQKTQYF. CDR3 nucleotide sequence: TGTGCCAGCAGTCCGAGCGAGCAAAAGACCCAGTACTTC.

J is TRBJ2-2 and V is TRBV10-1, with D unresolved. The CDR3 has 16 amino acids. Trimming stripped 0 bases from V and 6 bases from J, with 14 bases between. Germline V gene lookup returns CDR1 WNHNN and CDR2 SYGVQD (reference sequence). The CDR3 DNA reads as TGCGCCAGCAGTGAGTCCCAGGCCCCCAAGGCCGGGGAGCTGTTTTTT. It is translated as CASSESQAPKAGELFF.

This chain links TRBV25-1 with TRBJ2-2, with D unresolved. CDR3 length: 15 residues. From germline, CDR1 is MGHDK and CDR2 SYGVNS. The V end lost 2 bases, the J end lost 4 bases, and 11 bases lay between the germline ends. The CDR3 sequence: CASSEPGPRTGELFF. The CDR3 DNA reads as TGTGCCAGCAGTGAACCTGGGCCCCGCACCGGGGAGCTGTTTTTT. Combining the CDR3 with reference TRBV25-1 and TRBJ2-2 gives the whole variable domain EADIYQTPRYLVIGTGKKITLECSQTMGHDKMYWYQQDPGMELHLIHYSYGVNSTEKGDLSSESTVSRIRTEHFPLTLESARPSHTSQYLCASSEPGPRTGELFFGEGSRLTVL.